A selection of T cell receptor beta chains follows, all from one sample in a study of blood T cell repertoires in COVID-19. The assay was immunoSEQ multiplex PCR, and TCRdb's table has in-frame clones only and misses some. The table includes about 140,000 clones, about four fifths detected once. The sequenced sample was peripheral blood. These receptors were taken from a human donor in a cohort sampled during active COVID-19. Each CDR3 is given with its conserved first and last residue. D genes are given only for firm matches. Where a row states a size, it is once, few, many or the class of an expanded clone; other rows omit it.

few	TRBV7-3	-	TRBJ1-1	TGTGCCAGCAGCGTCGATACTTGGACTGAAGCTTTCTTT	CASSVDTWTEAFF
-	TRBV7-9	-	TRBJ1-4	TGTGCCAGCAGCTTGGGGGGGAAGGAAAAACTGTTTTTT	CASSLGGKEKLFF
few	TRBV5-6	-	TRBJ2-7	TGTGCCAGCAGCTCCCGCGCTGGAGTTCCGGGCTACGAGCAGTACTTC	CASSSRAGVPGYEQYF
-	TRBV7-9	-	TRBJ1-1	TGTGCCAGCAGCTTAGTTGAGGGTTACACTGAAGCTTTCTTT	CASSLVEGYTEAFF
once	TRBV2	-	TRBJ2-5	TGTGCCACCCAAGGCCTACCAGGAGGAGAGACCCAGTACTTC	CATQGLPGGETQYF
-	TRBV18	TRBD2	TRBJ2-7	TGTGCCACGGCAGCGGGGCCTACCCTCGAGCAGTACTTC	CATAAGPTLEQYF
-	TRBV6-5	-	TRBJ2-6	TGTGCCAGCTGGGTAGCCGGGGCCAACGTCCTGACTTTC	CASWVAGANVLTF
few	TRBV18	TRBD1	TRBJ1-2	TGTGCCAGCTCACCACGAGTACCCGCAGGGGGAAACTATGGCTACACCTTC	CASSPRVPAGGNYGYTF
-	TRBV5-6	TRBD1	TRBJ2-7	TGTGCCAGCAGGGAACAGGGGGTGCATTCCTACGAGCAGTACTTC	CASREQGVHSYEQYF
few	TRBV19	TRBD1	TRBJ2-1	TGTGCCAGTAGTGCTTACTCAGGGGGCGCGAGGTACAATGAGCAGTTCTTC	CASSAYSGGARYNEQFF
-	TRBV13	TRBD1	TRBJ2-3	TGTGCCAGCAGCGACTCCCGACAGGGGCCCAGCACAGATACGCAGTATTTT	CASSDSRQGPSTDTQYF
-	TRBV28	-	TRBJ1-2	TGTGCCAGCAGTTTCAGGGCGGTTGGCTACACCTTC	CASSFRAVGYTF
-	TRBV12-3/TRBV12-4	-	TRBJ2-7	TGTGCCAGCAGTTTCCGACAGGCCTACGAGCAGTACTTC	CASSFRQAYEQYF
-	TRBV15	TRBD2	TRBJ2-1	TGTGCCACCAGCGGACTAGCGGGAGTCAATGAGCAGTTCTTC	CATSGLAGVNEQFF
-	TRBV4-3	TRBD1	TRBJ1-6	TGCGCCAGCAGCCAAGGGACAGGGAGGAATTTAAAGGGTTCACCCCTCCACTTT	CASSQGTGRNLKGSPLHF
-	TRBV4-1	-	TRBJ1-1	TGCGCCAGCAGCCAAGAGCGCTTAACCACGGGGGAAGCTTTCTTT	CASSQERLTTGEAFF
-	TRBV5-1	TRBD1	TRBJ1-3	TGCGCCAGCAGCTTGGGAGGGACAGTCTCTGGAAACACCATATATTTT	CASSLGGTVSGNTIYF
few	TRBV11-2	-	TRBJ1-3	TGTGCCAGCAGCTTTACCCCGGTGTCTGGAAACACCATATATTTT	CASSFTPVSGNTIYF
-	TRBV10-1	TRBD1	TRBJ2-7	TGCGCCAGCAGCCCCGGGACAGGGGGCTTCGAGCAGTACTTC	CASSPGTGGFEQYF
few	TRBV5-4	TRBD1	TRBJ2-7	TGTGCCAGCAGCCCACGGTCGGGACAGGGGGCGTACGAGCAGTACTTC	CASSPRSGQGAYEQYF
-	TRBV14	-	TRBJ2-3	TGTGCCAGCAGCCAAGTGAAAGCACTCACAGATACGCAGTATTTT	CASSQVKALTDTQYF
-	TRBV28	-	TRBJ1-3	TGTGCCAGCAGTTACAGGGCCAGCTCTGGAAACACCATATATTTT	CASSYRASSGNTIYF
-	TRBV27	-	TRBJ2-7	TGTGCCAGCAGTGCCATAGTAGGGGCTCGCTGGGTAATCTTC	CASSAIVGARWVIF
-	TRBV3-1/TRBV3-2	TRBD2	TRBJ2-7	TGTGCCAGCAGCGACCGAGCGGGAGGGTCCTACGAGCAGTACTTC	CASSDRAGGSYEQYF
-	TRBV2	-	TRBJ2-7	TGTGCCAGCAGTTGGAACAGGGACCACGAGCAGTACTTC	CASSWNRDHEQYF
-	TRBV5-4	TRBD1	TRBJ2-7	TGTGCCAGCAGCTCCAGGACAGGATCGTACGAGCAGTACTTC	CASSSRTGSYEQYF
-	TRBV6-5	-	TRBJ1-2	TGTGCCAGCAGTTTCACCGGCGGAGGCTACACCTTC	CASSFTGGGYTF
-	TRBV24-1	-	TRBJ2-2	TGTGCCACCAGTGGTGTCAGGAACACCGGGGAGCTGTTTTTT	CATSGVRNTGELFF
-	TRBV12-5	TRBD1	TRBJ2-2	TGTGCTAGTGGTTTGGTTGGGACAGGGGTCACCGGGGAGCTGTTTTTT	CASGLVGTGVTGELFF
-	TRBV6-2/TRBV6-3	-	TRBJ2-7	TGTGCCAGCAGTTACTCGCAGGGAAAGTCCTACGAGCAGTACTTC	CASSYSQGKSYEQYF
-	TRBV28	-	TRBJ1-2	TGTGCCAGCAGTTCCTCCCTGGGGGGTTTTGGCTACACCTTC	CASSSSLGGFGYTF
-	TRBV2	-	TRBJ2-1	TGTGCCAGCAGGAGCCAGGACAGGGGTGGGCCTAGCGGGAGTCATAATGAGCAGTTCTTC	CASRSQDRGGPSGSHNEQFF
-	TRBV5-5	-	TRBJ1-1	TGTGCCAGCAGCTTGTTATGGTCAGACACTGAAGCTTTCTTT	CASSLLWSDTEAFF
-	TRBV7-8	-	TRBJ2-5	TGTGCCAGCAGCTTAAGGACAAACCAAGAGACCCAGTACTTC	CASSLRTNQETQYF
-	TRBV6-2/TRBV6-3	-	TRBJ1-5	TGTGCCAGCAGTTCCCATCAGGACAGAGATCAGCCCCAGCATTTT	CASSSHQDRDQPQHF
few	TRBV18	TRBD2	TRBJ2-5	TGTGCCAGCTCACCGGGAGGGAAAGAGACCCAGTACTTC	CASSPGGKETQYF
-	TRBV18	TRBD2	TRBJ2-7	TGTGCCAGCTCAGGCGCAGCGGGAGGGCGTTTTCACGAGCAGTACTTC	CASSGAAGGRFHEQYF
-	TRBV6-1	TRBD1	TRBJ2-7	TGTGCCAGCAGTGACACCGACAGGGTCCCTTACGAGCAGTACTTC	CASSDTDRVPYEQYF
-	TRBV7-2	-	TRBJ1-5	TGTGCCAGCAGCTTAGCTCTACAGGGAAATCAGCCCCAGCATTTT	CASSLALQGNQPQHF
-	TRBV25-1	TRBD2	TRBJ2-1	TGTGCCAGCAGTGTACTAGCGGGAGAGGGCAATGAGCAGTTCTTC	CASSVLAGEGNEQFF
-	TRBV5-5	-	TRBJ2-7	TGTGCCAGCAGCCTTACCTACGAGCAGTACTTC	CASSLTYEQYF
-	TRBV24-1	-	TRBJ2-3	TGTGCCACCAGTGACCACTCTGTGGTAGCGATCACAGATACGCAGTATTTT	CATSDHSVVAITDTQYF
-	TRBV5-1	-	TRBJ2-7	TGCGCCAGCAGCTTCCAGGGGGGAACCTACGAGCAGTACTTC	CASSFQGGTYEQYF
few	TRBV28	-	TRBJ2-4	TGTGCCAGCAGTTTGCGGAACATTCAGTACTTC	CASSLRNIQYF
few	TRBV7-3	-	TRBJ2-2	TGTGCCAGCAGCGCGGACTACCCCACCGGGGAGCTGTTTTTT	CASSADYPTGELFF